This T cell receptor (beta chain) appears in the sequencing data of a study of blood T cell repertoires in COVID-19. Assay used: immunoSEQ multiplex PCR; TCRdb lists only in-frame clones, some missing. The repertoire holds about 300,000 clones, with nearly 90% as singletons. With 8 bases clipped from V and 5 bases from J, the junction kept 13 bases outside the gene matches. Germline CDR1 SNHLY, CDR2 FYNNEI. CDR3 length equals 16 residues. Sequencing used PBMCs or T cells enriched from blood (not recorded which). This TCR was sampled from a woman in her fifties or sixties who had been exposed to COVID-19. The V call is TRBV2, the J call TRBJ1-1; 11 bases match TRBD1. DNA of the CDR3: TGTGCCAGCGGGACGGACAGGGGGCAAGTTCGGACTGAAGCTTTCTTT. It codes for CASGTDRGQVRTEAFF. The complete variable domain, with remaining parts taken from reference TRBV2 and TRBJ1-1, reads EPEVTQTPSHQVTQMGQEVILRCVPISNHLYFYWYRQILGQKVEFLVSFYNNEISEKSEIFDDQFSVERPDGSNFTLKIRSTKLEDSAMYFCASGTDRGQVRTEAFFGQGTRLTVV.